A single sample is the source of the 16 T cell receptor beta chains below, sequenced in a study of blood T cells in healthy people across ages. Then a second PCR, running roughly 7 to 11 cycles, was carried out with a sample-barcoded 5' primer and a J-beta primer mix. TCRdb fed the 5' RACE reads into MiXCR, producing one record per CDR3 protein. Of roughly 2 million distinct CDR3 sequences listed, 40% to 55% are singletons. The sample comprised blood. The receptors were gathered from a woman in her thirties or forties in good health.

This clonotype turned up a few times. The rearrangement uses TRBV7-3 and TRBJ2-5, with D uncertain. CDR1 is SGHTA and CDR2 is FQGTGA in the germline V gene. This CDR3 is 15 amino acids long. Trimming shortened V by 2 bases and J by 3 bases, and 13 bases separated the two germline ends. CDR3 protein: CASSLGPQSEETQYF. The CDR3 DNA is TGTGCCAGCAGCTTAGGCCCACAGAGTGAAGAGACCCAGTACTTC.

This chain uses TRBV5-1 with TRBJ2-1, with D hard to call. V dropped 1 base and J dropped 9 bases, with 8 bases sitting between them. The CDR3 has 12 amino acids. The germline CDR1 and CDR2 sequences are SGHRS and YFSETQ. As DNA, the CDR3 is TGCGCCAGCAGCTTGATGGATCCTGAGCAGTTCTTC. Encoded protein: CASSLMDPEQFF.

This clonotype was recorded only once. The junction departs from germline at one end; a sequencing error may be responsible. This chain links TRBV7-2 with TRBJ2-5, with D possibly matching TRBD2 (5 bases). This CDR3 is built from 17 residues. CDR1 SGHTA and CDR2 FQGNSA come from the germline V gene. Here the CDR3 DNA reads TGTGCCAGCAGTTTAGTCGGGGTGGATCTGTACCAAGAGACCCAGTACTTC. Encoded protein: CASSLVGVDLYQETQYF.

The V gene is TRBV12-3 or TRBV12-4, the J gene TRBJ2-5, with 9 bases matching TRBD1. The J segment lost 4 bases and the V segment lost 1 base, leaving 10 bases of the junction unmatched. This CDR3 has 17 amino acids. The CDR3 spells CASSLGSGTGRGETQYF. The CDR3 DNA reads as TGTGCCAGCAGTTTAGGGTCCGGGACAGGGAGGGGAGAGACCCAGTACTTC.

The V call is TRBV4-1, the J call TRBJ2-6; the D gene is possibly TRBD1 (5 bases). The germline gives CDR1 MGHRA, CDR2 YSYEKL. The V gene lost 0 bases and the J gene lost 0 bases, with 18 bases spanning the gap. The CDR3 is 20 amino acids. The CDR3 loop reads CASSQDRGRRDPSGANVLTF. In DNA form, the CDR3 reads TGCGCCAGCAGCCAAGATAGGGGAAGAAGGGATCCCTCTGGGGCCAACGTCCTGACTTTC.

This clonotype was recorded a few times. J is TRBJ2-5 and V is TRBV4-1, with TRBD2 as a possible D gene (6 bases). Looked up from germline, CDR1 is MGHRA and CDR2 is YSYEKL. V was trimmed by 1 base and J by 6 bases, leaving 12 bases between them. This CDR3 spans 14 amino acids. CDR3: CASSQAWREQTQYF. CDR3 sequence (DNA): TGCGCCAGCAGCCAAGCTTGGAGGGAACAGACCCAGTACTTC.

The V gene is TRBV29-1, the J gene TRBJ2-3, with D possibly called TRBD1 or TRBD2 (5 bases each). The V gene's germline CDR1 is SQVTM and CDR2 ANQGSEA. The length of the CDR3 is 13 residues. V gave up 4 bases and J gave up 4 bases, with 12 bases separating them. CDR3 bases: TGCAGCGTTGGTGTTATGGGGGCAGATACGCAGTATTTT. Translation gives CSVGVMGADTQYF.

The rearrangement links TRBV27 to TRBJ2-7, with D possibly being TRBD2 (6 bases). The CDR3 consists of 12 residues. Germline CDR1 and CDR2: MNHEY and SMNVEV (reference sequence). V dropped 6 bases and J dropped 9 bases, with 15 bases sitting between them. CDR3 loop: CASSIMGGRQYF. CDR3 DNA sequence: TGTGCCAGCAGCATTATGGGGGGTCGGCAGTACTTC.

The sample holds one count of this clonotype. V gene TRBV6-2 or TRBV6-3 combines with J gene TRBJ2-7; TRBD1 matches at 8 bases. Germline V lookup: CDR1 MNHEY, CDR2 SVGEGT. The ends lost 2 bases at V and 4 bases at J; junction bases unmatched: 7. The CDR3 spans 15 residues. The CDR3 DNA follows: TGTGCCAGCAGTTACAGCCCCCGGACAGGGTACGAGCAGTACTTC. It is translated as CASSYSPRTGYEQYF.

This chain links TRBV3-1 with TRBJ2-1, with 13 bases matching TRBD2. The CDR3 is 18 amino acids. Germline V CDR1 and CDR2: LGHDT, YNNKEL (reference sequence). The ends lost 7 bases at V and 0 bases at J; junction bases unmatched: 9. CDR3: CASTRTSGGTSSYNEQFF. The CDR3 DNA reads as TGTGCCAGCACCCGGACTAGCGGGGGTACCAGCTCCTACAATGAGCAGTTCTTC.

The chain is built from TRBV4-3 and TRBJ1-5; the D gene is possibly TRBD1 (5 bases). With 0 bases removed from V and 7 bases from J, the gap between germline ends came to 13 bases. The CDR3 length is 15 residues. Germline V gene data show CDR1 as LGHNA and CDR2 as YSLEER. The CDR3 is CASSQDRQGGQPQHF. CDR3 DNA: TGCGCCAGCAGCCAAGATCGCCAGGGCGGGCAGCCCCAGCATTTT.

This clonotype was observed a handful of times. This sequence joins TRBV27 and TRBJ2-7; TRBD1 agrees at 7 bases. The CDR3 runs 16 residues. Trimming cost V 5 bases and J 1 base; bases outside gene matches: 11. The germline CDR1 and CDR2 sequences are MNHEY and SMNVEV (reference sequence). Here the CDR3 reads CASSRSTGTVSYEQYF. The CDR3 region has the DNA TGTGCCAGCAGTAGGAGCACCGGGACAGTTTCCTACGAGCAGTACTTC.

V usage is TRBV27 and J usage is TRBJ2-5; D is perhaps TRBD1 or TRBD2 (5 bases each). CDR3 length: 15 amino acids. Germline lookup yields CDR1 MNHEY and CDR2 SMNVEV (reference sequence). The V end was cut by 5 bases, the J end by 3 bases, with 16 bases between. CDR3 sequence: CASSPERGPKETQYF. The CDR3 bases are TGTGCCAGCAGTCCAGAACGGGGACCGAAAGAGACCCAGTACTTC.

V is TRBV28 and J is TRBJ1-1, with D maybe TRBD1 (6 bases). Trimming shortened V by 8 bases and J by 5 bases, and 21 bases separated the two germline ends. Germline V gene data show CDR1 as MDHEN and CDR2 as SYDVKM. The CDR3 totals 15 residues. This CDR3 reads CASLLSGAGRTEAFF. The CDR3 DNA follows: TGTGCCAGCCTGTTGTCGGGGGCCGGTAGAACTGAAGCTTTCTTT.

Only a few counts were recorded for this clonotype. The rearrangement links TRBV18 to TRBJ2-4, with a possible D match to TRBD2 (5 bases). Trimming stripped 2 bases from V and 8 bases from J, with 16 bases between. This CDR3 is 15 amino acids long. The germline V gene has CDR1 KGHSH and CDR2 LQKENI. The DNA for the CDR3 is TGTGCCAGCTCACCAGAGGGCCGAGTAGGTTACATTCAGTACTTC. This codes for CASSPEGRVGYIQYF. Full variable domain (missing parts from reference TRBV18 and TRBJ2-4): NAGVMQNPRHLVRRRGQEARLRCSPMKGHSHVYWYRQLPEEGLKFMVYLQKENIIDESGMPKERFSAEFPKEGPSILRIQQVVRGDSAAYFCASSPEGRVGYIQYFGAGTRLSVL.

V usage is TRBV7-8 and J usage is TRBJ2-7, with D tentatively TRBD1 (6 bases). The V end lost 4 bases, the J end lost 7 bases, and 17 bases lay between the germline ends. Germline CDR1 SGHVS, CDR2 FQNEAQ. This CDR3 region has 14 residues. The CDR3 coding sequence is TGTGCCAGCAGCTATGGACAGTACTCGGGGGAGCAGTACTTC. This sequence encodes CASSYGQYSGEQYF.